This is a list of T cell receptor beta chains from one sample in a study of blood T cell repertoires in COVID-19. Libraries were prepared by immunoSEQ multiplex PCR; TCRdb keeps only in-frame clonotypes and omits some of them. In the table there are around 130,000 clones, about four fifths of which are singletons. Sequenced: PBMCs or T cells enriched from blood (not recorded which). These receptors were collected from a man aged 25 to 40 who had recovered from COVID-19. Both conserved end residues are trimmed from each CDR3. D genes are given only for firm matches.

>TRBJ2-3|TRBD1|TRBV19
ASSIGPGQGADTQY
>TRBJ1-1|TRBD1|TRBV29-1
SIPTGVGEAF
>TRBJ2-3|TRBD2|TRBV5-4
ASSPRSGGNTDTQY
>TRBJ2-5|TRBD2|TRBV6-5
ASIVAGGLETQY
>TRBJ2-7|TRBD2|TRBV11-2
ASSLDGGLADYEQY
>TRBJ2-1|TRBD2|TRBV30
AWAPLWEGRNEQF
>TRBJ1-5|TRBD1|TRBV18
ASSSGQGQPQH
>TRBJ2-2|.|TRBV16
ASSQRAGELF
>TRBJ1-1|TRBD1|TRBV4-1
ASSPGTDYTEAF
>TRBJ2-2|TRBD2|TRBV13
ASSSGLAENTGELF
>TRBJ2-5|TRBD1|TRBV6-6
ASSQDRGRGETQY
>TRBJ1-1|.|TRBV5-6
ASSGATGSTEAF
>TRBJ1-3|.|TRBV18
ASSPDIRASGNTIY
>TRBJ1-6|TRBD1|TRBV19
ATAGGGFAPLH
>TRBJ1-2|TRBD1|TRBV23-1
ASSQVDRASANYGYT
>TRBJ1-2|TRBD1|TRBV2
ASRDSSTGLGGYT
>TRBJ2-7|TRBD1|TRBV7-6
ASSSDRGEEQY
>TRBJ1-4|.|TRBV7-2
ASSLEYSRSNEKLF
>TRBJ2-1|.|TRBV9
ASSSRENEQF
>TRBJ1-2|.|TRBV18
ASSPGGAGYT
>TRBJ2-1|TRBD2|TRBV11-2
ASSLASGGSNEQF
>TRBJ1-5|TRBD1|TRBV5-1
ASRPDRAPLQPQH
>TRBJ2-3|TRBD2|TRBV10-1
ASSEGGTSASNTDTQY
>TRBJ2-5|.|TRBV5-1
ASSSAMGWAGETQY
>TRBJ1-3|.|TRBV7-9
ASSSESMGGWPGNTIY
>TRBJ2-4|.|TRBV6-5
ASSRGQSIQY
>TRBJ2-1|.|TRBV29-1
SYIYSGWGATYNEQF
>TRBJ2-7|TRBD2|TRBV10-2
ASTYLAGSYEQY
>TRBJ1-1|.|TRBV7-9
ASSLVVPGTEAF
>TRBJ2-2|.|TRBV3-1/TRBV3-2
ASSQDKGENTGELF
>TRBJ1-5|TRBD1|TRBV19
ASSISLGTGMYQPQH
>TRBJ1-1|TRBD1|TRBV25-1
ASSEYDRGNTEAF
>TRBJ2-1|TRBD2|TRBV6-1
ASSDPASGRGRGGEQF
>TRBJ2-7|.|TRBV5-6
ASSSYRDSYEQY
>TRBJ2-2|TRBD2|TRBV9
ASSTTSGVATGELF
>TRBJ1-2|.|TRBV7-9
ASSLAGGANGYT
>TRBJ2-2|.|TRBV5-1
ASSLGASNTGELF
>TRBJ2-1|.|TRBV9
ASSVLSGEQF
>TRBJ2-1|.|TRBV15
ATSREGTPGLYNEQF
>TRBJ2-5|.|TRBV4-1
ASSQDKGTGGLWATQY
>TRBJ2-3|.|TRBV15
ATSSGRTSDTQY
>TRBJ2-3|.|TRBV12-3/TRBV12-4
ASSFFQDTQY
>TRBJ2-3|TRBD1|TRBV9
ASSVADRGRTDTQY
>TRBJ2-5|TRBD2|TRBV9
ASSVAGGPEETQY
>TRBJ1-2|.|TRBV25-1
ASSNLQGYGYT
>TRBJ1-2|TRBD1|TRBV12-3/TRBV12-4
ASQGAGYGYT
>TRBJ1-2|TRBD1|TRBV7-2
ASSIEGAGGYT
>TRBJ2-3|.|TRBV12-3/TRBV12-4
ASSLVVRDTQY
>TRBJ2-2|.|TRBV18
ASSPKQGPGELF
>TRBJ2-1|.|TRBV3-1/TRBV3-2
ASNRAGPSHNEQF
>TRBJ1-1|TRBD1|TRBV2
ASTWTGVSEAF
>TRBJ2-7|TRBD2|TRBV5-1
ASSFRTSGYEQY
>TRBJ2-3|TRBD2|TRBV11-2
ASSLDGLAGSTDTQY
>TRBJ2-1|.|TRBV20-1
SASTGYVRNEQF
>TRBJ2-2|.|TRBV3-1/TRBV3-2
ASSNKIPGSKTGELF
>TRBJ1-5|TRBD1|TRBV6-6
ASKMGQSIQPQH
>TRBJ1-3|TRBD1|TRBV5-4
ASSLDRGYDTIY
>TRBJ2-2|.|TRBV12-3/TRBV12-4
ASSPRSGELF
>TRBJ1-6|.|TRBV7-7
ASSLETGIYNSPLH